This TCR beta chain was identified in a study of shared clonotypes between healthy human individuals (dated by TCRdb to about 2020). About the study as a whole: The cohort included a few men and a couple of women between 18 and 49 years of age. For each donor, CD4 naive and CD4 memory were each given three plates, CD8 naive was given two plates, and CD8 memory was given one plate. Between about 0.9 and 10 billion PBMCs per donor were obtained by leukapheresis. Blood TCR repertoires of a handful of healthy adults were deeply sequenced to estimate repertoire size and the extent of clonotype sharing between individuals. To increase sequencing depth and limit assay-specific biases, different laboratories used diverse techniques to prepare libraries and sequence TCR repertoires. Summary of the overall study and its limitations: Because the study included a small number of donors, the genetic and exposure-history diversity represented was limited. Based on pairwise subsampling, the degree of clonotype sharing among donors was expected to be affected by sequencing depth. Naive subsets generally had larger estimated clonotype richness than memory subsets. Across four donors, approximately 5% of naive CD4, roughly 3.8% of naive CD8, under 2.5% of memory CD4, and roughly 0.41% of memory CD8 clonotypes were shared. Compared with non-shared clonotypes, the clonotypes found in all four sorted-subset donors had higher generation probabilities. Sampling was restricted to blood, and TCR repertoires in tissues likely differ from the TCR repertoires found in blood. Even with the large sequencing depth, rarefaction of the sorted-subset datasets indicated that sequencing was incomplete.

TCR CDR3 regions were amplified from genomic DNA by multiplex PCR using the deep immunoSEQ assay. Extracted genomic DNA from each cell subset was spread evenly across all wells of several immunoSEQ 96-well plates, with each plate serving as a replicate. Each replicate PCR for sorted subsets received roughly 0.2 ug genomic DNA, equal to tens of thousands of T cell genomes. Purified libraries were quantified with a Qubit 3.0 fluorometer, sized on a Bioanalyzer 2100, and re-quantified with the KAPA Library Quantification kit. Every immunoSEQ 96-well plate was sequenced on a separate single-read 150-cycle Illumina NextSeq 550 flow cell. From the authors' description of their analysis: Because the immunoSEQ output included only junctional sequences and no quality scores, the filtering could not be the same as the filtering used for full-length reads. Sequences were annotated with PyIR, a Python wrapper for IgBLAST v1.9, using IMGT germline references to assign V/J genes and CDR3. Any read was removed if the V/J assignment was weak (E-value above 1e-6), the CDR3 was missing, or the read contained stop codons, out-of-frame junctions, or ambiguous translated residues. V3J clonotypes were defined as sequences sharing an identical inferred V gene, J gene, and CDR3 amino acid sequence. Percentage overlap between repertoires was computed as shared unique clonotypes divided by the size of the smaller repertoire. Three approaches were used to assess repertoire richness: RTK rarefaction, the Chao1 estimator, and Recon v2.1 estimates of unobserved clonotypes. Generation probabilities were computed with OLGA for all TCRbeta clonotypes obtained by the gDNA method from several donors. TCRdb re-hosts the immuneACCESS table, in-frame sequences only. Its copies lack some clones; in the studies checked, an unresolved V gene accounts for under half of them, and the cause for the rest is not known. That table is the source of V, J and clone size, and D and trimming were worked out from the DNA. Present in this sample are roughly 2.5 million clones, roughly nine tenths of which were seen just once. Together, the top ten hold around 0.14% of the sample.

The donors were healthy, HIV-negative adults who had no recently reported acute infections or vaccinations. All donors were Caucasian adults living in Nashville, Tennessee, USA. CD4+ T cells were enriched through magnetic negative selection, after which naive cells were positively selected on CD45RA and the remaining negative fraction served as the memory subset. After blood collection by leukapheresis, PBMCs were isolated using Ficoll-Histopaque density gradient centrifugation and then cryopreserved in the vapor phase of liquid nitrogen. Purity and quantity of every magnetically sorted T cell population were checked by analytical flow cytometry. Genomic DNA was isolated from each sorted fraction and quantified by UV absorbance on a Nanodrop 2000c. V was cut back by 3 bases and J by 11 bases, leaving a gap of 10 bases between them. CDR3 length: 10 amino acids, cysteine to phenylalanine. Only the CDR3 part of the read is kept: 30 bases, read in frame from the first base. CDR1 and CDR2, looked up from the germline V gene, are SQVTM and ANQGSEA.

For this clone: The target of this receptor is not known. The sample holds no much larger clone one base away, and base qualities are not on file.

In this chain, TRBV29-1 is recombined with TRBJ2-5; the D gene assignment is ambiguous. The TCR sequence derives from a man between 18 and 29 years old in good health. Material: naive CD4+ T cells sorted from blood. Taken with the paper, the label for cell subset or site translates to: CD45RA+ positively selected. The DNA sequence is given as TGCAGCGTTGAGTCCGGAGAGCAGTACTTC. This is translated as CSVESGEQYF.